A selection of T cell receptor beta chains follows, all from one sample in a study of T cell changes during pregnancy in multiple sclerosis. Clones were sequenced by immunoSEQ multiplex PCR, and TCRdb holds only the in-frame ones, with some missing. This table has 90,000 to 150,000 clones, over 85% appearing once. The source material was peripheral blood, sampled before pregnancy. All receptors come from a female donor with multiple sclerosis, enrolled in a pregnancy study. The CDR3 runs from the conserved cysteine through the conserved F or W. D genes are given only for firm matches. Only some rows state a clone size, as once, few, many or a class for expanded clones.

J,V,D,size,DNA,CDR3
TRBJ2-3,TRBV14,TRBD2,-,TGTGCCAGCAGCCCACGACTAGCGGGGGCCACAGATACGCAGTATTTT,CASSPRLAGATDTQYF
TRBJ2-3,TRBV28,-,-,TGTGCCGGGTCTTCTCTCGCGGGGACAGATCATACGCAGTATTTT,CAGSSLAGTDHTQYF
TRBJ2-7,TRBV11-2,TRBD2,-,TGTGCCAGCAGCCGTACTAGCGGGGGCTACGAGCAGTACTTC,CASSRTSGGYEQYF
TRBJ2-4,TRBV28,-,-,TGTGCCAGCAGTTCCTCCAGGGGTTTCCTAGCCAAAAACATTCAGTACTTC,CASSSSRGFLAKNIQYF
TRBJ1-1,TRBV29-1,-,-,TGCAGCGTGTACGGGATCGTGAACACTGAAGCTTTCTTT,CSVYGIVNTEAFF
TRBJ2-7,TRBV6-5,TRBD1,-,TGTGCCAGCAGCTTCGGGACAGGCTCCGAGCAGTACTTC,CASSFGTGSEQYF
TRBJ1-1,TRBV7-8,TRBD1,-,TGTGCCAGCAGCCCAGGGACAGAACTTGAAGCTTTCTTT,CASSPGTELEAFF
TRBJ2-1,TRBV18,-,-,TGTGCCAGCTCACTGGACTTCTACAATGAGCAGTTCTTC,CASSLDFYNEQFF
TRBJ2-5,TRBV28,TRBD2,-,TGTGCCAGCAGTCTAGCGGGAGGGGCGGAGACCCAGTACTTC,CASSLAGGAETQYF
TRBJ2-7,TRBV9,-,once,TGTGCCAGCAGCGCTTATCCTAGCGACACCTACGAGCAGTACTTC,CASSAYPSDTYEQYF
TRBJ1-2,TRBV27,-,-,TGTGCCAGCAGTTTAACCAAAAACTCCAACTATGGCTACACCTTC,CASSLTKNSNYGYTF
TRBJ2-1,TRBV28,-,-,TGTGCCAGCAGTAAGCGGAATGAGCAGTTCTTC,CASSKRNEQFF
TRBJ1-5,TRBV2,-,-,TGTGCCAGCAGTGAGGACAGTCTTCGCAATCAGCCCCAGCATTTT,CASSEDSLRNQPQHF
TRBJ1-3,TRBV2,-,-,TGTGCCAGCGTTCTCACAGGTAGCTCTGGAAACACCATATATTTT,CASVLTGSSGNTIYF
TRBJ2-1,TRBV5-4,-,-,TGTGCCAGCGGAGCAAACTCCTACAATGAGCAGTTCTTC,CASGANSYNEQFF
TRBJ2-3,TRBV7-3,TRBD1,once,TGTGCCAGCAGCCCTGACAGGGGGCGGACAGATACGCAGTATTTT,CASSPDRGRTDTQYF
TRBJ1-4,TRBV5-1,TRBD1,-,TGCGCCAGCAGCCCGCCGGGACAGGGTAATGAAAAACTGTTTTTT,CASSPPGQGNEKLFF
TRBJ2-1,TRBV2,-,-,TGTGCCAGCAGTGTGGGAGTTCGGGGACAAGTCGTCGCGTCCTACAATGAGCAGTTCTTC,CASSVGVRGQVVASYNEQFF
TRBJ1-5,TRBV7-9,-,once,TGTGCCAGCAGACACCCGAACAGTAATAGCAATCAGCCCCAGCATTTT,CASRHPNSNSNQPQHF
TRBJ2-1,TRBV2,TRBD1,once,TGTGCCAGCCGGACGGGACAGGGGTACGGTGAGCAGTTCTTC,CASRTGQGYGEQFF
TRBJ1-1,TRBV6-1,-,-,TGTGCCAGCAGTGAAAGGCGGGGACCGTTGACAGCTTTCTTT,CASSERRGPLTAFF
TRBJ2-7,TRBV28,-,once,TGTGCCAGCGCCGATGGGGGGTACGGGCAGTACTTC,CASADGGYGQYF
TRBJ1-1,TRBV10-1,-,-,TGCGCCAGCAGTGAGTCGCCAGGGGAGAACACTGAAGCTTTCTTT,CASSESPGENTEAFF
TRBJ1-5,TRBV7-9,TRBD1,-,TGTGCCAGCAGCCTCGGACAGGTAGGGAGCAATCAGCCCCAGCATTTT,CASSLGQVGSNQPQHF
TRBJ2-7,TRBV27,TRBD1,-,TGTGCCAGCAGTCACGGTAGACAGGGTTACGAGCAGTACTTC,CASSHGRQGYEQYF
TRBJ1-3,TRBV5-1,TRBD1,-,TGCGCCAGCAGCGTGGGACAGTATAACACCATATATTTT,CASSVGQYNTIYF
TRBJ2-3,TRBV27,-,-,TGTGCCAGCAGTTTATCTGGTAGCGGCACAGATACGCAGTATTTT,CASSLSGSGTDTQYF
TRBJ1-2,TRBV19,TRBD1,once,TGTGCCAGTAGTAAAACCGGGACAGGGGGTAACTATGGCTACACCTTC,CASSKTGTGGNYGYTF
TRBJ2-1,TRBV11-3,-,-,TGTGCCAGCAGCTCTGTCCTTCGGGATGAGCAGTTCTTC,CASSSVLRDEQFF